Presented here are 11 T cell receptor beta chains from one specimen sequenced in a study of human T cells and chemical hapten exposure. TCRdb recomputed calls from the RACE reads with MiXCR, one row per CDR3 protein. The data show under 200,000 distinct CDR3 sequences, more than 25% seen once. Time point specified: pre-sensitization, week 0. Described treatment: therapeutic diphenylcyclopropenone sensitization with weekly scalp DPC. The sample here was whole blood, taken in connection with sensitization to the hapten diphenylcyclopropenone (DPC). These receptors originate from a woman aged 25 to 39 with alopecia areata. Some clones in this sample may be carry-over from other donors' samples.

The gene calls are TRBV29-1 and TRBJ2-3; D is ambiguous. The V and J ends lost 2 bases and 2 bases respectively, with 8 bases between them. This CDR3 region has 13 residues. Looked up from germline, CDR1 is SQVTM and CDR2 is ANQGSEA. Here the CDR3 DNA reads TGCAGCGTTGAAAGAGATACCACAGATACGCAGTATTTT. Translating gives CSVERDTTDTQYF.

V and J are TRBV3-1 and TRBJ2-5, with D unresolved. CDR1 and CDR2 (germline): LGHDT, YNNKEL (reference sequence). Trimming pared 4 bases from V and 2 bases from J, leaving 11 bases between. CDR3 length equals 14 residues. The CDR3: CASSPASRQETQYF. CDR3 in DNA: TGTGCCAGCAGCCCAGCTTCCCGACAAGAGACCCAGTACTTC.

CDR3 sequence: CASSPDRLNGYTF. Written as DNA, the CDR3 is TGTGCCAGCAGCCCGGACAGGCTCAATGGCTACACCTTC. The rearrangement uses TRBV5-6 and TRBJ1-2; TRBD1 aligns across 7 bases. The CDR3 runs to 13 residues. Trimming cost V 4 bases and J 6 bases; bases outside gene matches: 6. The V gene's germline CDR1 is SGHDT and CDR2 YYEEEE.

This chain links TRBV4-1 with TRBJ1-4; tentative D call: TRBD1 (6 bases). This CDR3 is 17 amino acids long. Looked up from germline, CDR1 is MGHRA and CDR2 is YSYEKL. Trimming stripped 0 bases from V and 2 bases from J, with 13 bases between. The CDR3 bases are TGCGCCAGCAGCCAAGATTTCCGGGGGCGGACTAATGAAAAACTGTTTTTT. Translating it yields CASSQDFRGRTNEKLFF.

V usage is TRBV13 and J usage is TRBJ2-7, with 10 bases fitting TRBD1. This CDR3 has 17 amino acids. V lost 5 bases to trimming and J lost 1 base; unmatched junction nucleotides: 11. From germline, CDR1 is PRHDT and CDR2 FYEKMQ (reference sequence). The CDR3 bases are TGTGCCAGCAGCCCCCCTTTGAGGACAGGGGGTTCCTACGAGCAGTACTTC. This sequence encodes CASSPPLRTGGSYEQYF.

The chain recombines TRBV29-1 with TRBJ2-5, with unresolved D. CDR3 length: 13 residues. V was clipped by 6 bases and J by 1 base, with 12 bases between them. The V gene's germline CDR1 is SQVTM and CDR2 ANQGSEA. The CDR3 protein is CSVDGPAQETQYF. Written as DNA, the CDR3 is TGCAGCGTCGATGGGCCGGCCCAAGAGACCCAGTACTTC.

This rearrangement joins TRBV29-1 to TRBJ2-7; the match to TRBD1 covers 8 bases. The V segment lost 6 bases and the J segment 5 bases; nucleotides outside the gene matches: 9. Germline values: CDR1 SQVTM, CDR2 ANQGSEA. The CDR3 runs 13 residues. The CDR3 DNA sequence: TGCAGCGTACTGACAGGGGTTGTCGACGAGCAGTACTTC. It specifies CSVLTGVVDEQYF.

In its sample, this clonotype was seen a few times. The chain couples TRBV14 to TRBJ2-6; D gene uncertain. This CDR3 has 14 residues. Deletions cut 1 base from V and 8 bases from J, with 9 bases between. Germline-derived CDR1 and CDR2 are SGHDN and FVKESK. The CDR3 bases are TGTGCCAGCAGCCAAGGAGTACCTCCCAACGTCCTGACTTTC. Protein sequence: CASSQGVPPNVLTF.

This clonotype was seen more than once but under ten times. V is TRBV10-3 and J is TRBJ1-1; possible D gene TRBD1, 6 bases. Germline-derived CDR1 and CDR2 are ENHRY and SYGVKD. Trimming pared 5 bases from V and 1 base from J, leaving 8 bases between. This CDR3 contains 13 residues. For the CDR3, the DNA is TGTGCCATCAGTTTACAGGGGAACACTGAAGCTTTCTTT. Its translation is CAISLQGNTEAFF.

The CDR3 sequence is CASSLALAGGIGELFF. CDR3 nucleotide sequence: TGTGCCAGCAGCTTAGCGTTAGCGGGGGGAATCGGGGAGCTGTTTTTT. The chain couples TRBV7-2 to TRBJ2-2; the match to TRBD2 covers 10 bases. V shed 0 bases and J 7 bases; nucleotides not matched to a gene: 5. Germline CDR1 reads SGHTA; CDR2 reads FQGNSA. The CDR3 runs to 16 residues.

The chain has TRBV10-3 and TRBJ1-2; TRBD1 matches at 11 bases. The CDR3 has 14 residues. V shed 8 bases and J 5 bases; nucleotides not matched to a gene: 7. Germline lookup yields CDR1 ENHRY and CDR2 SYGVKD. CDR3 nucleotides: TGTGCCATCGATAGGACAGGGGGCAGTTATGGCTACACCTTC. Its protein is CAIDRTGGSYGYTF.